This paragraph covers one TCR beta chain sequence. What it binds is unknown. The data originate from a study of post-analysis software for immune sequencing data. Overall study: The cohort encompassed relapsing-remitting, secondary progressive and progressive-relapsing multiple sclerosis disease courses. Findings of the study overall: F-measure co-clustering was strong for batch-matched samples.

TCR beta cDNA libraries included unique molecular identifiers. Around 500,000 cDNA molecules came from around 1 to 10 million T cells. In TCRdb, the PCR reads were re-called with MiXCR into one record per CDR3 protein. The sample contains some 890,000 distinct CDR3 sequences, roughly half of which appear only once. Input material: blood. The receptor was isolated from a girl between 5 and 17 years old with multiple sclerosis.

The CDR3: CASSQYDSVRQYF. The CDR3, as DNA: TGTGCCAGCAGCCAGTATGACTCTGTGCGGCAGTACTTC. This chain joins TRBV3-1 and TRBJ2-7, with unresolved D. This CDR3 spans 13 amino acids. V lost 3 bases to trimming and J lost 9 bases, with 15 bases between them. In germline, CDR1 is LGHDT, CDR2 YNNKEL (reference sequence).